The 30 T cell receptor beta chains presented below share a single source sample, sequenced in a study of blood T cell repertoires in COVID-19. The method was immunoSEQ multiplex PCR; TCRdb's version includes in-frame clones alone and lacks a portion of them. The sample lists about 130,000 clones, about 85% seen once, with approximately 12% in the top ten. What was sequenced was peripheral blood. These receptors all stem from a man in his sixties with acute or convalescent COVID-19.

The J gene is TRBJ2-7, the V gene TRBV18; tentative D call: TRBD2 (6 bases). The CDR3 runs to 14 residues. With 1 base removed from V and 7 bases from J, the gap between germline ends came to 14 bases. Germline-derived CDR1 and CDR2 are KGHSH and LQKENI. In DNA, the CDR3 is TGTGCCAGCTCACCACTAGCGGTTGGTAATGAGCAGTACTTC. It encodes CASSPLAVGNEQYF.

This chain links TRBV19 with TRBJ1-2; 10 bases fit TRBD1. The CDR3 is 15 residues long. Trimming at V came to 7 bases and at J to 5 bases, leaving 10 bases not matched to a gene. In germline, CDR1 is LNHDA, CDR2 SQIVND (reference sequence). The CDR3 region is CASTKGRDRGYGYTF. The CDR3 coding sequence is TGTGCCAGTACCAAAGGCCGGGACAGGGGTTATGGCTACACCTTC.

This chain connects TRBV6-6 to TRBJ1-4, with D tentatively TRBD1 (5 bases). There are 14 residues in the CDR3. The V end lost 5 bases, the J end lost 3 bases, and 10 bases lay between the germline ends. Germline-derived CDR1 and CDR2 are MNHNY and SVGAGI (reference sequence). The CDR3: CASSATGSNEKLFF. Here the CDR3 DNA reads TGTGCCAGCAGTGCTACAGGTTCTAATGAAAAACTGTTTTTT.

This chain uses TRBV3-1 (or the pseudogene TRBV3-2) with TRBJ2-2; the D is unclear. V was pared by 5 bases and J by 6 bases, with 10 bases between. CDR1 is LGHDT and CDR2 is YNNKEL in the germline V gene (reference sequence). The CDR3 totals 13 residues. For the CDR3, the DNA is TGTGCCAGCAGCATGGCCGTGCCCGGGGAGCTGTTTTTT. Its protein product is CASSMAVPGELFF.

J is TRBJ2-7 and V is TRBV6-5; D gene uncertain. Trimming shortened V by 4 bases and J by 3 bases, and 4 bases separated the two germline ends. This CDR3 spans 11 amino acids. CDR1 and CDR2 from the germline V gene are MNHEY and SVGAGI. This CDR3 reads CASSSNYEQYF. The DNA for the CDR3 is TGTGCCAGCAGTTCAAACTACGAGCAGTACTTC.

This clone turned up a few times. The chain joins TRBV28 to TRBJ1-1; D not certain. This CDR3 has 13 residues. In germline, CDR1 is MDHEN, CDR2 SYDVKM. V gave up 8 bases and J gave up 2 bases, with 12 bases separating them. CDR3 in DNA: TGTGCCAGCGTCCCGGCAGGTAACACTGAAGCTTTCTTT. Residues: CASVPAGNTEAFF.

The rearrangement joins TRBV3-1 (or the pseudogene TRBV3-2) to TRBJ2-3; the D gene is possibly TRBD2 (6 bases). This CDR3 contains 16 residues. Germline V CDR1 and CDR2: LGHDT, YNNKEL (reference sequence). V was trimmed by 4 bases and J by 1 base, leaving 15 bases between them. The CDR3 coding sequence is TGTGCCAGCAGCCTTGGGTCACCGGGGGGCACAGATACGCAGTATTTT. Translation: CASSLGSPGGTDTQYF.

A few counts support this clone. The chain employs TRBV7-9 and TRBJ2-5; TRBD2 matches at 7 bases. The J segment lost 2 bases and the V segment lost 7 bases, leaving 7 bases of the junction unmatched. Germline V gives CDR1 SEHNR, CDR2 FQNEAQ (reference sequence). This CDR3 contains 14 residues. The CDR3 region is CASTPGREQETQYF. As DNA, the CDR3 is TGTGCCAGCACCCCAGGGAGGGAGCAAGAGACCCAGTACTTC. Variable domain in full (rest from reference TRBV7-9 and TRBJ2-5): DTGVSQNPRHKITKRGQNVTFRCDPISEHNRLYWYRQTLGQGPEFLTYFQNEAQLEKSRLLSDRFSAERPKGSFSTLEIQRTEQGDSAMYLCASTPGREQETQYFGPGTRLLVL.

V usage is TRBV27 and J usage is TRBJ1-4; 9 bases agree with TRBD1. The CDR3 has 14 amino acids. J gave up 8 bases and V 7 bases, and 8 bases lay outside the gene matches. Per germline, CDR1 MNHEY and CDR2 SMNVEV (reference sequence). Here the CDR3 DNA reads TGTGCCAGCAAGTTGTGGACAGGGGACGAAAAACTGTTTTTT. Translating it yields CASKLWTGDEKLFF.

The chain recombines TRBV6-4 with TRBJ2-7; D might be TRBD1 (6 bases). The CDR3 is 16 residues long. Germline CDR1 and CDR2: MRHNA and SNTAGT. The V gene lost 2 bases and the J gene lost 1 base, with 15 bases spanning the gap. As DNA, the CDR3 is TGTGCCAGCAGTGACCCGTTCGACAGGAGATCCTACGAGCAGTACTTC. Amino acid sequence: CASSDPFDRRSYEQYF.

The sample holds one count of this clone. V gene TRBV7-3 combines with J gene TRBJ2-5; 7 nucleotides align to TRBD1. Unmatched junction bases numbered 7, after V lost 5 bases and J lost 1 base. CDR1 is SGHTA, CDR2 FQGTGA, per germline. The CDR3 totals 15 residues. CDR3 protein: CASSLFGTAQETQYF. The CDR3 nucleotides read TGTGCCAGCAGCCTATTCGGGACAGCCCAAGAGACCCAGTACTTC.

CDR3 nucleotides: TGTGCCAGCAGCCTACGGACTAGCGGAGAGACCCAGTACTTC. Its translation: CASSLRTSGETQYF. This chain joins TRBV7-8 and TRBJ2-5; TRBD2 agrees at 10 bases. The CDR3 length is 14 residues. From germline, CDR1 is SGHVS and CDR2 FQNEAQ. V dropped 5 bases and J dropped 4; count of bases not matched to a gene: 4.

The chain links TRBV11-2 to TRBJ2-5; possible D gene TRBD2, 5 bases. In germline, CDR1 is SGHAT, CDR2 FQNNGV. There are 15 residues in the CDR3. V was clipped by 5 bases and J by 2 bases, with 15 bases between them. CDR3 bases: TGTGCCAGCAGCCCCTGGACTGGCACTCAAGAGACCCAGTACTTC. Translating it yields CASSPWTGTQETQYF.

This chain connects TRBV19 to TRBJ1-5, with D perhaps TRBD1 (5 bases). The V gene lost 6 bases and the J gene lost 5 bases, with 14 bases spanning the gap. Germline V gene data show CDR1 as LNHDA and CDR2 as SQIVND (reference sequence). This CDR3 has 14 amino acids. In nucleotides, the CDR3 is TGTGCCAGTAGACCCGCTGCCAGGGATCAGCCCCAGCATTTT. As protein: CASRPAARDQPQHF.

The gene calls are TRBV9 and TRBJ2-2, with 10 nucleotides matching TRBD2. CDR3 length equals 17 residues. From germline, CDR1 is SGDLS and CDR2 YYNGEE. V shed 0 bases and J 4 bases; nucleotides not matched to a gene: 6. In nucleotides, the CDR3 is TGTGCCAGCAGCGTAGCTAGCGGGAGCGTCGGCACCGGGGAGCTGTTTTTT. This codes for CASSVASGSVGTGELFF.

The rearrangement links TRBV12-5 to TRBJ2-1; maybe TRBD1 (5 bases). The CDR3 runs to 18 residues. V was trimmed by 7 bases and J by 9 bases, leaving 31 bases between them. CDR1 is LGHNT and CDR2 is FRNRAP in the germline V gene. CDR3 nucleotide sequence: TGTGCTAGTGCCCCTGATGGGGTGGCGACAGTAGCTCCGGGTGAGCAGTTCTTC. Translating it yields CASAPDGVATVAPGEQFF.

V usage is TRBV30 and J usage is TRBJ1-5, with D perhaps matching TRBD1 (5 bases). This CDR3 region has 13 residues. V lost 2 bases and J 3 bases, leaving 8 bases between the germline ends. Looked up from germline, CDR1 is GTSNPN and CDR2 is SVGIG (reference sequence). The CDR3 spells CAWSRTFNQPQHF. The CDR3 DNA follows: TGTGCCTGGAGTCGGACATTCAATCAGCCCCAGCATTTT.

The V gene is TRBV27, the J gene TRBJ1-5, with D possibly matching TRBD1 (6 bases). Germline V gene lookup returns CDR1 MNHEY and CDR2 SMNVEV (reference sequence). V lost 6 bases, J lost 8 bases, and 17 bases lay in between. There are 14 residues in the CDR3. The DNA of the CDR3 is TGTGCCAGCAGACTTATGGGACCAGGGGAGCCCCAGCATTTT. Its translation is CASRLMGPGEPQHF.

The chain recombines TRBV19 with TRBJ1-5; possible D gene TRBD1, 5 bases. V was pared by 3 bases and J by 6 bases, with 12 bases between. From germline, CDR1 is LNHDA and CDR2 SQIVND (reference sequence). This CDR3 has 14 residues. CDR3 in amino acids: CASSIGGSGQPQHF. The CDR3 DNA reads TGTGCCAGTAGTATCGGGGGAAGCGGTCAGCCCCAGCATTTT.

In its sample, this clone was seen once. The rearrangement links TRBV28 to TRBJ1-2; 9 positions agree with TRBD1. The V gene's germline CDR1 is MDHEN and CDR2 SYDVKM. V lost 10 bases to trimming and J lost 4 bases; unmatched junction nucleotides: 22. There are 18 residues in the CDR3. CDR3 region: CATQFTGSPGQGSYGYTF. CDR3 nucleotide sequence: TGTGCCACCCAGTTCACCGGATCCCCGGGACAGGGCTCCTATGGCTACACCTTC.

This clone was found many times. The chain is built from TRBV27 and TRBJ2-3; 7 bases are a match to TRBD2. V was pared by 5 bases and J by 2 bases, with 4 bases of the junction left unmatched. Germline V gene data show CDR1 as MNHEY and CDR2 as SMNVEV (reference sequence). This CDR3 region has 14 residues. The DNA of the CDR3 is TGTGCCAGCAGTCAGCGGGACCCCACAGATACGCAGTATTTT. It yields the protein CASSQRDPTDTQYF.

The gene calls are TRBV6-4 and TRBJ2-1; 13 bases match TRBD2. Germline assignment: CDR1 MRHNA and CDR2 SNTAGT. Germline trimming cut 5 bases from V and 4 bases from J; bases unmatched to any gene: 5. This CDR3 has 16 residues. CDR3 nucleotides: TGTGCCAGCAGTTCGCAACTAGCGGGAGGGTACAATGAGCAGTTCTTC. Residues: CASSSQLAGGYNEQFF.

The V call is TRBV19, the J call TRBJ1-2; TRBD1 is a possible D gene (6 bases). The length of the CDR3 is 15 residues. The ends were cut back, 2 bases at V and 6 bases at J, with 16 bases in the middle. Germline V gene lookup returns CDR1 LNHDA and CDR2 SQIVND (reference sequence). The CDR3 protein is CASSIPHIGTNGYTF. In DNA, the CDR3 is TGTGCCAGTAGTATACCTCATATCGGGACAAATGGCTACACCTTC.

The V and J genes are TRBV2 and TRBJ2-7; 7 nucleotides align to TRBD1. The ends lost 6 bases at V and 1 base at J; junction bases unmatched: 3. Germline V gives CDR1 SNHLY, CDR2 FYNNEI. The CDR3 is made up of 13 amino acids. CDR3 DNA sequence: TGTGCCAGCAGGAGGGGGCGATCCTACGAGCAGTACTTC. It codes for CASRRGRSYEQYF.

This clone was seen repeatedly, ten times or more. This chain joins TRBV9 and TRBJ2-7, with D perhaps matching TRBD2 (5 bases). The ends were cut back, 4 bases at V and 4 bases at J, with 18 bases in the middle. Germline CDR1 and CDR2: SGDLS and YYNGEE. The CDR3 is 15 amino acids. In nucleotides, the CDR3 is TGTGCCAGCAGCAGTACTAGTTCGCCGTTGTACGAGCAGTACTTC. Translating gives CASSSTSSPLYEQYF.

In its sample, this clone was seen once. V and J are TRBV5-1 and TRBJ2-7, with 10 bases fitting TRBD2. The CDR3 contains 15 residues. Germline CDR1 reads SGHRS; CDR2 reads YFSETQ. V shed 2 bases, J shed 0 bases, and the junction held 2 bases outside the gene matches. CDR3 protein: CASSLRTSGSYEQYF. DNA of the CDR3: TGCGCCAGCAGCTTAAGGACTAGCGGCTCCTACGAGCAGTACTTC. Combining the CDR3 with reference TRBV5-1 and TRBJ2-7 gives the whole variable domain KAGVTQTPRYLIKTRGQQVTLSCSPISGHRSVSWYQQTPGQGLQFLFEYFSETQRNKGNFPGRFSGRQFSNSRSEMNVSTLELGDSALYLCASSLRTSGSYEQYFGPGTRLTVT.

The chain carries TRBV6-4 and TRBJ2-3, with 9 positions matching TRBD2. The CDR3 length is 16 residues. The V gene's germline CDR1 is MRHNA and CDR2 SNTAGT. The V segment lost 6 bases and the J segment 4 bases; nucleotides outside the gene matches: 11. In DNA form, the CDR3 reads TGTGCCAGCAGCCCATTAGCGGGAGACATAGCAGATACGCAGTATTTT. This encodes CASSPLAGDIADTQYF.

V is TRBV11-2 and J is TRBJ2-3; weak D call: TRBD2 (5 bases). The CDR3 contains 14 residues. The germline CDR1 and CDR2 sequences are SGHAT and FQNNGV. The ends were cut back, 1 base at V and 4 bases at J, with 9 bases in the middle. DNA of the CDR3: TGTGCCAGCAGCTTAGTCCGGGAAGCAGATACGCAGTATTTT. It specifies CASSLVREADTQYF.

The CDR3 here is CASSYQGMGEKLFF. The CDR3 DNA sequence: TGCGCCAGCAGCTATCAGGGTATGGGTGAAAAACTGTTTTTT. The chain recombines TRBV5-1 with TRBJ1-4, with D tentatively TRBD1 (5 bases). V was clipped by 3 bases and J by 7 bases, with 13 bases between them. CDR1 and CDR2 from the germline V gene are SGHRS and YFSETQ. This CDR3 comprises 14 residues.

This clone was detected only once. The chain couples TRBV6-5 to TRBJ1-2; 7 bases map to TRBD1. The CDR3 extends over 15 amino acids. V dropped 6 bases and J dropped 6; count of bases not matched to a gene: 13. CDR1 is MNHEY, CDR2 SVGAGI, per germline. CDR3 in amino acids: CASRLPGTATNGYTF. The CDR3 nucleotides are TGTGCCAGCAGGCTACCCGGGACAGCCACGAATGGCTACACCTTC.